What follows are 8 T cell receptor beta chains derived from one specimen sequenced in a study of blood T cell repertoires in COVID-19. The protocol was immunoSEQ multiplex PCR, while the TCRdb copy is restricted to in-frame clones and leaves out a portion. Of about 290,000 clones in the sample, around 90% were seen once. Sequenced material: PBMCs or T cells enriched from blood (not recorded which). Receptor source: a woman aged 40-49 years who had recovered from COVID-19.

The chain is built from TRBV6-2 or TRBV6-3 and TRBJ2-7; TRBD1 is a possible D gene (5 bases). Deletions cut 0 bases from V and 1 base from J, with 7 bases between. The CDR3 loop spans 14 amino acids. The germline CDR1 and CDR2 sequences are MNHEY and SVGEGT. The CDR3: CASSYSRVSYEQYF. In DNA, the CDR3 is TGTGCCAGCAGTTACTCCAGGGTTTCCTACGAGCAGTACTTC.

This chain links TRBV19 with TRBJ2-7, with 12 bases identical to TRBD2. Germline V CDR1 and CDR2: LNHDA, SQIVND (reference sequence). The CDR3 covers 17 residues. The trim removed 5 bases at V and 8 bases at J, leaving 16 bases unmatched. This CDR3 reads CASSGGTSGRLRGKQYF. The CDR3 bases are TGTGCCAGTAGTGGGGGGACTAGCGGGCGTCTGCGGGGTAAGCAGTACTTC.

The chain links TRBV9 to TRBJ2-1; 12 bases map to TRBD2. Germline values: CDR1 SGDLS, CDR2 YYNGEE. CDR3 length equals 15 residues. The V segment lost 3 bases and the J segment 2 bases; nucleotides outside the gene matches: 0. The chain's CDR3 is CASSGTSGAYNEQFF. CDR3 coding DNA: TGTGCCAGCAGCGGGACTAGCGGGGCCTACAATGAGCAGTTCTTC. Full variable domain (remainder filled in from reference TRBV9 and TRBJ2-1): DSGVTQTPKHLITATGQRVTLRCSPRSGDLSVYWYQQSLDQGLQFLIQYYNGEERAKGNILERFSAQQFPDLHSELNLSSLELGDSALYFCASSGTSGAYNEQFFGPGTRLTVL.

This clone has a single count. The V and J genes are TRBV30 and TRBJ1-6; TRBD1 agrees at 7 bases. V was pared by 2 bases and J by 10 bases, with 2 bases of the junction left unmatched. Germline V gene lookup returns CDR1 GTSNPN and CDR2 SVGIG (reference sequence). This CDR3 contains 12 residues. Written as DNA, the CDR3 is TGTGCCTGGAGTCAACAGGGGTCACCCCTCCACTTT. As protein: CAWSQQGSPLHF. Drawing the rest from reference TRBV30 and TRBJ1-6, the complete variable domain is SQTIHQWPATLVQPVGSPLSLECTVEGTSNPNLYWYRQAAGRGLQLLFYSVGIGQISSEVPQNLSASRPQDRQFILSSKKLLLSDSGFYLCAWSQQGSPLHFGNGTRLTVT.

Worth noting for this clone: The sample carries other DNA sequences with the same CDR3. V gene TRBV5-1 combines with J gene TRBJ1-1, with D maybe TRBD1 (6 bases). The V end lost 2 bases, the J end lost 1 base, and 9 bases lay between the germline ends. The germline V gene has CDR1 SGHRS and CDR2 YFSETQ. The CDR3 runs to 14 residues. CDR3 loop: CASSLQGGNTEAFF. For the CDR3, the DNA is TGCGCCAGCAGCTTACAGGGTGGGAACACTGAAGCTTTCTTT. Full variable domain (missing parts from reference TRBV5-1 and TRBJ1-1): KAGVTQTPRYLIKTRGQQVTLSCSPISGHRSVSWYQQTPGQGLQFLFEYFSETQRNKGNFPGRFSGRQFSNSRSEMNVSTLELGDSALYLCASSLQGGNTEAFFGQGTRLTVV.

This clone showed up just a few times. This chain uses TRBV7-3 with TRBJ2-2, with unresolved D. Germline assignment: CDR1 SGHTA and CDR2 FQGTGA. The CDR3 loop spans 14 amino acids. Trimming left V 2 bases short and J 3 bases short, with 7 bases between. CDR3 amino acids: CASSLGIHTGELFF. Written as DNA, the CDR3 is TGTGCCAGCAGCTTAGGCATCCACACCGGGGAGCTGTTTTTT.

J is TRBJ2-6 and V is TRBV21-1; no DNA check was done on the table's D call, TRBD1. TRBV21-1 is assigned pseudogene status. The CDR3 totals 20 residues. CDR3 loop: CASSKGGGDRGFSGANVLTF. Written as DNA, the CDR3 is TGTGCCAGCAGCAAAGGGGGTGGAGACAGGGGTTTCTCTGGGGCCAACGTCCTGACTTTC.

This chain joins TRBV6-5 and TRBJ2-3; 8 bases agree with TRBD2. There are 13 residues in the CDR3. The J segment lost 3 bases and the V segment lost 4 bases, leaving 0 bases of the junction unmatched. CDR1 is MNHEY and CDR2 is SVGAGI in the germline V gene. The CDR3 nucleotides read TGTGCCAGCAGTTCTAGCGGGACAGATACGCAGTATTTT. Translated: CASSSSGTDTQYF.